This TCR beta chain stems from a study of blood T cell repertoires in COVID-19. Overall study: Whether acute or convalescent, the COVID-19 samples came from the United States, Italy and Spain.

This clone was counted once. V lost 6 bases and J 2 bases, leaving 17 bases between the germline ends. The CDR3 is 16 residues long. The germline V gene encodes CDR1 LGHNT and CDR2 FRNRAP. As processed by the authors: By means of reference gene primer amplification, nucleated cell counts were estimated. Assay: immunoSEQ multiplex PCR; the TCRdb copy retains only in-frame clones and omits some. V and J calls and clone size are as listed in that table; D and trimming were resolved from the DNA. The sample contains about 190,000 clones, roughly 86% of which appear only once. Cohorts were assigned according to the clinical history that participants reported.

Material: PBMCs or T cells enriched from blood (not recorded which). This clonotype was obtained from a woman between 35 and 50 years old in a cohort exposed to, infected with or recovered from COVID-19 (not recorded which). The chain employs TRBV12-5 and TRBJ1-5; TRBD1 is a possible D gene (6 bases). The CDR3 DNA reads as TGTGCTAGTGGCTGGGGGCCCTCAACAGGCAATCAGCCCCAGCATTTT. This gives the protein CASGWGPSTGNQPQHF.